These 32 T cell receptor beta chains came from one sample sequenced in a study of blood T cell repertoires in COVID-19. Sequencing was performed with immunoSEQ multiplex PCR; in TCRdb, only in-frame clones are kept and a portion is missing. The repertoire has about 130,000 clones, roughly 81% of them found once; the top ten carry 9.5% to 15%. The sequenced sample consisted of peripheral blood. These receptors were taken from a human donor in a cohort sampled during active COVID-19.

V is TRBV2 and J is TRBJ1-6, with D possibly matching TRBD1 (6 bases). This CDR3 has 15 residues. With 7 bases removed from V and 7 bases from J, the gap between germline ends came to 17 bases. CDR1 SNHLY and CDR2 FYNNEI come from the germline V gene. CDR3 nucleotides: TGTGCCAGCAAAATTACAGGGCCCCGAAATTCACCCCTCCACTTT. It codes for CASKITGPRNSPLHF. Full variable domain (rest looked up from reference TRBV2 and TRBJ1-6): EPEVTQTPSHQVTQMGQEVILRCVPISNHLYFYWYRQILGQKVEFLVSFYNNEISEKSEIFDDQFSVERPDGSNFTLKIRSTKLEDSAMYFCASKITGPRNSPLHFGNGTRLTVT.

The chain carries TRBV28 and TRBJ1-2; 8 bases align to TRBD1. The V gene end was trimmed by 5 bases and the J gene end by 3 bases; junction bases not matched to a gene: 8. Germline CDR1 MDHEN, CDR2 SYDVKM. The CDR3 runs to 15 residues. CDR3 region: CASSTAGQGHYGYTF. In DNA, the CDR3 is TGTGCCAGCAGTACGGCCGGACAGGGACACTATGGCTACACCTTC.

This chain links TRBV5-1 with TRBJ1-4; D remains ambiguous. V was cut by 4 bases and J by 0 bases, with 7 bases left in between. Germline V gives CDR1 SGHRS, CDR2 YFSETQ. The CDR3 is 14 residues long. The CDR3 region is CASSPRTTNEKLFF. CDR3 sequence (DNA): TGCGCCAGCAGCCCCAGAACAACTAATGAAAAACTGTTTTTT.

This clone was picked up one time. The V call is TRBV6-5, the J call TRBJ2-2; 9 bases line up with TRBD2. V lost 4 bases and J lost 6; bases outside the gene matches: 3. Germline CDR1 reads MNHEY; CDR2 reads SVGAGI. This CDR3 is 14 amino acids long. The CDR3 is CASSSAGGPGELFF. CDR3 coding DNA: TGTGCCAGCAGTTCCGCGGGGGGGCCCGGGGAGCTGTTTTTT.

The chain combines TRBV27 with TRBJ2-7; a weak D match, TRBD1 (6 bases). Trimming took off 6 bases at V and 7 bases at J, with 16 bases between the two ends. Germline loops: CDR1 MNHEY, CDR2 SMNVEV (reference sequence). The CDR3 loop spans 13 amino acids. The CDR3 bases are TGTGCCAGCAGCCGACAGGTCCTGGGGGAGCAGTACTTC. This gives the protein CASSRQVLGEQYF.

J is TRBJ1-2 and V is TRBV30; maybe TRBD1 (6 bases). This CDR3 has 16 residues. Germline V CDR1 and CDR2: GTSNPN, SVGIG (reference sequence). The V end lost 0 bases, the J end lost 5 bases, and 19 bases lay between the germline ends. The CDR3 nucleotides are TGTGCCTGGAGTGTCCTTCCGACAGGTGATCTTTATGGCTACACCTTC. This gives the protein CAWSVLPTGDLYGYTF.

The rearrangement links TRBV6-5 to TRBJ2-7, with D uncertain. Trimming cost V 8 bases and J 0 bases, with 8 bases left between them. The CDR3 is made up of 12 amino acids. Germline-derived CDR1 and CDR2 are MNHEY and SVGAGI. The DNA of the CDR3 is TGTGCCAGCTGGCAGGACTCCTACGAGCAGTACTTC. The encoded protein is CASWQDSYEQYF.

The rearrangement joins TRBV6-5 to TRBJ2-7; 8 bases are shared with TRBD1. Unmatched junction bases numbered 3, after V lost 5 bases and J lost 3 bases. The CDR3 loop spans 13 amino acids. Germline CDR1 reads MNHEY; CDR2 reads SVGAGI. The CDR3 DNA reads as TGTGCCAGCAGTACAGGGGGAGGCTACGAGCAGTACTTC. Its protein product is CASSTGGGYEQYF.

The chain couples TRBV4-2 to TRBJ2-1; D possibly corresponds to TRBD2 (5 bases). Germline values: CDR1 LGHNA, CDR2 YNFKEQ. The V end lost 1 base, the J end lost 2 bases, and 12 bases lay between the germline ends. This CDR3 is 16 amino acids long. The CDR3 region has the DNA TGTGCCAGCAGCCAAGGAATTACCGGGACCTACAATGAGCAGTTCTTC. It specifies CASSQGITGTYNEQFF.

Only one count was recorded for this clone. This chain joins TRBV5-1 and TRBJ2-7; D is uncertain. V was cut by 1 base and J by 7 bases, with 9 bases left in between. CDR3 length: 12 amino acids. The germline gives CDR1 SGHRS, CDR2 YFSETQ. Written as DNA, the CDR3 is TGCGCCAGCAGCTTGTTAGTCGGGGAGCAGTACTTC. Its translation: CASSLLVGEQYF.

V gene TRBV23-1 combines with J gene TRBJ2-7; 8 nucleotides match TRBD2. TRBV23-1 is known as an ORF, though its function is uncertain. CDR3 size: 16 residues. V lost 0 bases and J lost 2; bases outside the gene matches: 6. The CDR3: CASSQSPLAAPYEQYF. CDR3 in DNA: TGCGCCAGCAGTCAATCCCCACTAGCGGCTCCCTACGAGCAGTACTTC.

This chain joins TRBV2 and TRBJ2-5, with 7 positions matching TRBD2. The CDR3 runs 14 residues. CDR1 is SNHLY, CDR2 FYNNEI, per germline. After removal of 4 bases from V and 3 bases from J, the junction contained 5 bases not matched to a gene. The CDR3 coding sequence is TGTGCCAGCAGTGTTATCCTAGCGGAAGAGACCCAGTACTTC. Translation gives CASSVILAEETQYF. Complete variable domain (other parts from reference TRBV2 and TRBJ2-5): EPEVTQTPSHQVTQMGQEVILRCVPISNHLYFYWYRQILGQKVEFLVSFYNNEISEKSEIFDDQFSVERPDGSNFTLKIRSTKLEDSAMYFCASSVILAEETQYFGPGTRLLVL.

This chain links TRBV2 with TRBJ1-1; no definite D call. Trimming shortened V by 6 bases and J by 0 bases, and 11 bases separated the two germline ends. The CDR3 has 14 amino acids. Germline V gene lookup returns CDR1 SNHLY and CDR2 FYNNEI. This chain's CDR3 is CASSSQRMNTEAFF. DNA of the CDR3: TGTGCCAGCAGCTCACAGAGAATGAACACTGAAGCTTTCTTT.

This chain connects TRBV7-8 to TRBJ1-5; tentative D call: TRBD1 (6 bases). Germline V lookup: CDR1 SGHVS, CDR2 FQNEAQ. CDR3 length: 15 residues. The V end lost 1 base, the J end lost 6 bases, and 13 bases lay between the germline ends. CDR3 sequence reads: CASSLGAGGLQPQHF. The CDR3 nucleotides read TGTGCCAGCAGCTTAGGAGCGGGGGGCCTTCAGCCCCAGCATTTT.

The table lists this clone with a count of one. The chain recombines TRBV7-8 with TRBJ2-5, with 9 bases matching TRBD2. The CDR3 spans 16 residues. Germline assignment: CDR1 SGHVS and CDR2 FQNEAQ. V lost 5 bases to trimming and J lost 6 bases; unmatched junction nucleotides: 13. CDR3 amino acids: CASSLISGTSFKTQYF. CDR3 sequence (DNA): TGTGCCAGCAGCCTCATCTCCGGGACTAGCTTTAAGACCCAGTACTTC.

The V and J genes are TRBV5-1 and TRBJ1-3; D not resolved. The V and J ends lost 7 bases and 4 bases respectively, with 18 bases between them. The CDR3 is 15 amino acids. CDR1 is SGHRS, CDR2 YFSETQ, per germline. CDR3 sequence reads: CASSVELSRGNTIYF. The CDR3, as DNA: TGCGCCAGCTCTGTTGAGTTATCGCGAGGAAACACCATATATTTT. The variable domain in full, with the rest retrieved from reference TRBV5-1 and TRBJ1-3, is KAGVTQTPRYLIKTRGQQVTLSCSPISGHRSVSWYQQTPGQGLQFLFEYFSETQRNKGNFPGRFSGRQFSNSRSEMNVSTLELGDSALYLCASSVELSRGNTIYFGEGSWLTVV.

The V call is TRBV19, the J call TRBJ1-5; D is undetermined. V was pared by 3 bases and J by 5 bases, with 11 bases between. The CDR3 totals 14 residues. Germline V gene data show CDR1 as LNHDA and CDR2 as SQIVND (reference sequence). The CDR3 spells CASSIFSGDQPQHF. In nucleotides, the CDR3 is TGTGCCAGTAGTATCTTTTCGGGAGATCAGCCCCAGCATTTT.

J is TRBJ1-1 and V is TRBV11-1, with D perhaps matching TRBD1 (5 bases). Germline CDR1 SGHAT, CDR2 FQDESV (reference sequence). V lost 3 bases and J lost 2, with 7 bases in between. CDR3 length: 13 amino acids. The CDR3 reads CASSLDTNTEAFF. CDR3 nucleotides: TGTGCCAGCAGCTTGGACACTAACACTGAAGCTTTCTTT.

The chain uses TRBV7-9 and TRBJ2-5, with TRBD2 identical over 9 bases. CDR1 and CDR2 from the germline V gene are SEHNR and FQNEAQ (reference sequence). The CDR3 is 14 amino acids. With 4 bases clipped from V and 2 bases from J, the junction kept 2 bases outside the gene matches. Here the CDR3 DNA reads TGTGCCAGCAGCTGGGGACTAGCACAAGAGACCCAGTACTTC. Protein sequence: CASSWGLAQETQYF. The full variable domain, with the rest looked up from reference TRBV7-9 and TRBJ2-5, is DTGVSQNPRHKITKRGQNVTFRCDPISEHNRLYWYRQTLGQGPEFLTYFQNEAQLEKSRLLSDRFSAERPKGSFSTLEIQRTEQGDSAMYLCASSWGLAQETQYFGPGTRLLVL.

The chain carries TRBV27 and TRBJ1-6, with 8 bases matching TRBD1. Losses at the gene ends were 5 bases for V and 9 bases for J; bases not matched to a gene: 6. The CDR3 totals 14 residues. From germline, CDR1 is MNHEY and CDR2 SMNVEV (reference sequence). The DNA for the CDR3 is TGTGCCAGCAGTGCGGACAGGGCAGGTTCACCCCTCCACTTT. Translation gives CASSADRAGSPLHF.

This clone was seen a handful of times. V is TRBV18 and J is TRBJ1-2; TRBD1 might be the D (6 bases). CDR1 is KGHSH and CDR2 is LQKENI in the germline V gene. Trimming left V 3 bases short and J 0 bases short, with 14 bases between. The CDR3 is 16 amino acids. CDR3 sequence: CASSPRGGSTNYGYTF. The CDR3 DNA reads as TGTGCCAGCTCACCTCGTGGGGGCAGTACTAACTATGGCTACACCTTC.

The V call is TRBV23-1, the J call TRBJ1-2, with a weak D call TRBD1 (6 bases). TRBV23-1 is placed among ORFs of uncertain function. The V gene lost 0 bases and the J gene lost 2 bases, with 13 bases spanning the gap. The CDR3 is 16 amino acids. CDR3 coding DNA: TGCGCCAGCAGTCAATCGGGACAAAGGAGAAACTATGGCTACACCTTC. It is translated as CASSQSGQRRNYGYTF.

This CDR3 is CASRRGGGNTGELFF. The CDR3 bases are TGTGCCAGCCGCCGGGGGGGCGGGAACACCGGGGAGCTGTTTTTT. The V and J genes are TRBV19 and TRBJ2-2, with 8 positions matching TRBD2. The germline V gene has CDR1 LNHDA and CDR2 SQIVND (reference sequence). The CDR3 contains 15 residues. Trimming removed 9 bases from V and 1 base from J; junction bases left unmatched: 7.

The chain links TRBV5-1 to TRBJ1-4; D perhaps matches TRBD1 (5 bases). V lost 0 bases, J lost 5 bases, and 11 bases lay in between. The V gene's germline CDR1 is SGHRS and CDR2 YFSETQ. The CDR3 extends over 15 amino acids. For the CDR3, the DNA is TGCGCCAGCAGCTTGGCTGGGGGGGGGAATGAAAAACTGTTTTTT. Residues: CASSLAGGGNEKLFF.

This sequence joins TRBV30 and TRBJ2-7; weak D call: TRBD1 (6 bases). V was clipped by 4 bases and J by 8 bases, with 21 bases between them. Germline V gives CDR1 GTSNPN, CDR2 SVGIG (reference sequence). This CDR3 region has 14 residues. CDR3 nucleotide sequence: TGTGCCTGGATGGACAAAGGACAGCTAATAAAGCAGTACTTC. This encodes CAWMDKGQLIKQYF.

CDR3: CASRNGQDGELFF. The CDR3 DNA is TGTGCCAGCAGAAATGGACAGGACGGGGAGCTGTTTTTT. V usage is TRBV2 and J usage is TRBJ2-2; 7 bases line up with TRBD1. From germline, CDR1 is SNHLY and CDR2 FYNNEI. The length of the CDR3 is 13 residues. Unmatched junction bases numbered 5, after V lost 6 bases and J lost 7 bases.

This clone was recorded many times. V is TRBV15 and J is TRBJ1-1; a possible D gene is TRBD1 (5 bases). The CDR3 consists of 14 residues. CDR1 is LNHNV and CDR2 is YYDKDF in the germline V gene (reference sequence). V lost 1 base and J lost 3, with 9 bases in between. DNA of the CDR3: TGTGCCACCAGCAGAGTTCGGGGGTACACTGAAGCTTTCTTT. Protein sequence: CATSRVRGYTEAFF.

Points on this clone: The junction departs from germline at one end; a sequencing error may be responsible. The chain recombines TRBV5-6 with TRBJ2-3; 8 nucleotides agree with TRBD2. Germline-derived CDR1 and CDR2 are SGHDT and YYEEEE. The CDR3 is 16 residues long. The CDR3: CARSLGAGGSVDTQYF. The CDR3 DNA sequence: TGTGCCCGCAGCTTGGGGGCGGGGGGAAGTGTAGATACGCAGTATTTT.

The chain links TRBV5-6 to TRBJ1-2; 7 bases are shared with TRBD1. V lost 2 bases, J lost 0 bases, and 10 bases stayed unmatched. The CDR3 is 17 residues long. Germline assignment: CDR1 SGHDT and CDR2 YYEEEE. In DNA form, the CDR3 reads TGTGCCAGCAGCTTCCTCGGGCAGGGGGTAGCTAACTATGGCTACACCTTC. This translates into CASSFLGQGVANYGYTF. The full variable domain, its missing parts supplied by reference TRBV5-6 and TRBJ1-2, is DAGVTQSPTHLIKTRGQQVTLRCSPKSGHDTVSWYQQALGQGPQFIFQYYEEEERQRGNFPDRFSGHQFPNYSSELNVNALLLGDSALYLCASSFLGQGVANYGYTFGSGTRLTVV.

CDR3 loop: CATLGTSATPGEQYF. CDR3 bases: TGTGCCACCCTCGGGACTAGCGCGACCCCGGGCGAGCAGTACTTC. This rearrangement joins TRBV10-3 to TRBJ2-7, with TRBD2 identical over 10 bases. V trimming: 10 bases; J trimming: 6 bases; junction bases outside the gene matches: 15. CDR1 ENHRY and CDR2 SYGVKD come from the germline V gene. The CDR3 consists of 15 residues.

CDR3 coding DNA: TGTGCCAGCAGCTATCTTTATATGAACACTGAAGCTTTCTTT. Amino acid sequence: CASSYLYMNTEAFF. J is TRBJ1-1 and V is TRBV11-2, with D unresolved. The CDR3 extends over 14 amino acids. The germline V gene encodes CDR1 SGHAT and CDR2 FQNNGV. Trimming shortened V by 4 bases and J by 0 bases, and 9 bases separated the two germline ends.

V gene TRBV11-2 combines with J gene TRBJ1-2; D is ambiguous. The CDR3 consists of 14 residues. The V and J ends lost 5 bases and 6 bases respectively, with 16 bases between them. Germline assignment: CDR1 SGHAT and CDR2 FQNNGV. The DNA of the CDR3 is TGTGCCAGCAGCCTAAACAGCCTTACAAATGGCTACACCTTC. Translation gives CASSLNSLTNGYTF.